The 6 T cell receptor beta chains given below trace back to one sample, sequenced in a study of early T cells in non-severe SARS-CoV-2 infection. MiXCR was run by TCRdb on the 5' RACE reads, yielding one entry per CDR3 protein. The table shows approximately 84,000 distinct CDR3 sequences, with about 16% occurring only once. Specimen: whole blood. The source of these receptors is an adult who was a healthcare worker with PCR-confirmed SARS-CoV-2 infection or an uninfected control (not recorded which).

J is TRBJ2-7 and V is TRBV29-1, with D perhaps TRBD2 (5 bases). The CDR3 runs to 14 residues. With 0 bases removed from V and 0 bases from J, the gap between germline ends came to 9 bases. CDR1 SQVTM and CDR2 ANQGSEA come from the germline V gene. The DNA for the CDR3 is TGCAGCGTTGAAGATCCCGGGGACTCCTACGAGCAGTACTTC. Its protein is CSVEDPGDSYEQYF.

The gene calls are TRBV6-2 or TRBV6-3 and TRBJ2-1, with unresolved D. Trimming left V 4 bases short and J 6 bases short, with 7 bases between. This CDR3 region has 12 residues. Germline V gene lookup returns CDR1 MNHEY and CDR2 SVGEGT. CDR3 in amino acids: CASSWSPNEQFF. The CDR3 DNA sequence: TGTGCCAGCAGTTGGTCACCCAATGAGCAGTTCTTC.

The V and J genes are TRBV29-1 and TRBJ2-1; possibly TRBD2 for D (5 bases). The germline gives CDR1 SQVTM, CDR2 ANQGSEA. Trimming cost V 5 bases and J 5 bases, with 13 bases left between them. This CDR3 region has 13 residues. CDR3 amino acids: CSVSQRTDNEQFF. The CDR3 region has the DNA TGCAGCGTTTCACAACGGACTGACAATGAGCAGTTCTTC.

This clonotype was seen more than once but under ten times. The genes are TRBV28 and TRBJ2-1; 14 nucleotides line up with TRBD2. This CDR3 is built from 20 residues. The ends lost 7 bases at V and 3 bases at J; junction bases unmatched: 17. Germline V gives CDR1 MDHEN, CDR2 SYDVKM. The CDR3 DNA reads as TGTGCCAGCACCCGCGTACCGGGACTAGCGGGAGTCAGGTACTACAATGAGCAGTTCTTC. This sequence encodes CASTRVPGLAGVRYYNEQFF.

This clonotype has a handful of counts. V is TRBV11-2 and J is TRBJ2-1, with D perhaps matching TRBD2 (5 bases). This CDR3 region has 15 residues. V lost 4 bases and J 5 bases, leaving 15 bases between the germline ends. Germline V gene data show CDR1 as SGHAT and CDR2 as FQNNGV. The CDR3: CASSSLAGRHNEQFF. CDR3 sequence (DNA): TGTGCCAGCAGCTCCCTCGCGGGTAGACACAATGAGCAGTTCTTC.

In this sample, this clonotype turned up many times. The chain employs TRBV18 and TRBJ2-7; TRBD2 might be the D (6 bases). The CDR3 length is 13 residues. The V and J ends lost 6 bases and 4 bases respectively, with 13 bases between them. The germline V gene has CDR1 KGHSH and CDR2 LQKENI. DNA of the CDR3: TGTGCCAGCTCTACAACCGGGACTTACGAGCAGTACTTC. Translation: CASSTTGTYEQYF.